Each of the 11 T cell receptor beta chains below was sequenced from the same sample in a study of blood T cell repertoires in COVID-19. Produced via immunoSEQ multiplex PCR; TCRdb's table is partial and in-frame only. The sample yields about 64,000 clones, 65% to 90% seen once. Sequencing used peripheral blood. These receptors were taken from a middle-aged man with acute or convalescent COVID-19.

The chain couples TRBV6-5 to TRBJ2-1; the D gene is possibly TRBD1 (6 bases). The germline CDR1 and CDR2 sequences are MNHEY and SVGAGI. V was shortened by 3 bases and J by 5 bases, with 14 bases between the two germline ends. The CDR3 covers 15 residues. CDR3 region: CASSYPKGQNNEQFF. In nucleotides, the CDR3 is TGTGCCAGCAGTTATCCGAAAGGACAGAACAATGAGCAGTTCTTC.

The chain combines TRBV19 with TRBJ2-2, with TRBD2 matching 11 bases. With V trimmed by 6 bases and J by 4 bases, 4 bases remained unmatched. The germline CDR1 and CDR2 sequences are LNHDA and SQIVND (reference sequence). The CDR3 length is 15 residues. DNA for the CDR3: TGTGCCAGTAGGCCCCTAGCGGGGGGCACCGGGGAGCTGTTTTTT. Translation gives CASRPLAGGTGELFF. The variable domain in full, completed from reference TRBV19 and TRBJ2-2, reads DGGITQSPKYLFRKEGQNVTLSCEQNLNHDAMYWYRQDPGQGLRLIYYSQIVNDFQKGDIAEGYSVSREKKESFPLTVTSAQKNPTAFYLCASRPLAGGTGELFFGEGSRLTVL.

This clone was detected only once. V is TRBV5-1 and J is TRBJ1-2; the match to TRBD1 covers 8 bases. The CDR3 runs 15 residues. CDR1 is SGHRS and CDR2 is YFSETQ in the germline V gene. With 4 bases clipped from V and 2 bases from J, the junction kept 7 bases outside the gene matches. CDR3 sequence reads: CASSPGQGENYGYTF. The CDR3 nucleotides read TGCGCCAGCAGCCCCGGACAGGGTGAAAACTATGGCTACACCTTC.

The chain uses TRBV7-2 and TRBJ2-1; 11 bases are a match to TRBD1. Germline lookup yields CDR1 SGHTA and CDR2 FQGNSA. This CDR3 spans 15 amino acids. Trimming removed 5 bases from V and 7 bases from J; junction bases left unmatched: 7. The CDR3 protein is CASSQRTGGSNEQFF. The CDR3 DNA reads as TGTGCCAGCAGCCAAAGGACAGGGGGCTCAAATGAGCAGTTCTTC. The full variable domain, rest sourced from reference TRBV7-2 and TRBJ2-1, is GAGVSQSPSNKVTEKGKDVELRCDPISGHTALYWYRQSLGQGLEFLIYFQGNSAPDKSGLPSDRFSAERTGGSVSTLTIQRTQQEDSAVYLCASSQRTGGSNEQFFGPGTRLTVL.

This rearrangement joins TRBV5-6 to TRBJ2-3, with TRBD1 matching over 9 bases. Germline values: CDR1 SGHDT, CDR2 YYEEEE. There are 16 residues in the CDR3. The ends lost 0 bases at V and 3 bases at J; junction bases unmatched: 5. The CDR3 loop is CASSLAGTGFTDTQYF. The CDR3 DNA is TGTGCCAGCAGCTTGGCGGGGACAGGGTTTACAGATACGCAGTATTTT. The variable domain in full, completed from reference TRBV5-6 and TRBJ2-3, reads DAGVTQSPTHLIKTRGQQVTLRCSPKSGHDTVSWYQQALGQGPQFIFQYYEEEERQRGNFPDRFSGHQFPNYSSELNVNALLLGDSALYLCASSLAGTGFTDTQYFGPGTRLTVL.

The genes are TRBV12-5 and TRBJ2-5; 7 bases align to TRBD1. V shed 7 bases and J 2 bases; nucleotides not matched to a gene: 4. From germline, CDR1 is LGHNT and CDR2 FRNRAP. There are 13 residues in the CDR3. CDR3 bases: TGTGCTAGTGCCATCAGGGGGCAAGAGACCCAGTACTTC. Encoded protein: CASAIRGQETQYF.

The chain couples TRBV6-1 to TRBJ1-3, with D tentatively TRBD1 (6 bases). V was trimmed by 3 bases and J by 1 base, leaving 10 bases between them. This CDR3 has 15 residues. Germline CDR1 is MNHNS and CDR2 is SASEGT. CDR3: CASSERRGSGNTIYF. CDR3 nucleotides: TGTGCCAGCAGTGAGCGCAGGGGATCTGGAAACACCATATATTTT.

The chain is built from TRBV5-6 and TRBJ1-3; D is undetermined. Germline loops: CDR1 SGHDT, CDR2 YYEEEE. CDR3 length equals 18 residues. The V end was cut by 3 bases, the J end by 0 bases, with 19 bases between. CDR3 sequence: CASSSTRRGTYSGNTIYF. The CDR3 DNA sequence: TGTGCCAGCAGCTCCACCCGGCGCGGCACCTACTCTGGAAACACCATATATTTT. The full variable domain, completed using reference TRBV5-6 and TRBJ1-3, is DAGVTQSPTHLIKTRGQQVTLRCSPKSGHDTVSWYQQALGQGPQFIFQYYEEEERQRGNFPDRFSGHQFPNYSSELNVNALLLGDSALYLCASSSTRRGTYSGNTIYFGEGSWLTVV.

The chain couples TRBV12-5 to TRBJ1-1; maybe TRBD1 (6 bases). CDR1 is LGHNT and CDR2 is FRNRAP in the germline V gene. The CDR3 is made up of 12 amino acids. V lost 7 bases, J lost 3 bases, and 9 bases lay in between. Here the CDR3 reads CASVQGHTEAFF. The CDR3 DNA reads TGTGCTAGTGTACAGGGTCACACTGAAGCTTTCTTT.

This chain joins TRBV5-1 and TRBJ1-4, with D perhaps TRBD1 (6 bases). V was trimmed by 2 bases and J by 10 bases, leaving 15 bases between them. From germline, CDR1 is SGHRS and CDR2 YFSETQ. CDR3 size: 14 residues. The CDR3 nucleotides read TGCGCCAGCAGCTTAGGGGACCTCAGGGGAAAACTGTTTTTT. Residues: CASSLGDLRGKLFF.

This clone turned up a few times. The junction departs from the called germline gene at one end, perhaps through a read error. The chain recombines TRBV20-1 with TRBJ1-1; D is possibly TRBD1 (6 bases). Germline CDR1 is DFQATT and CDR2 is SNEGSKA (reference sequence). CDR3 length: 11 amino acids. As DNA, the CDR3 is TGCAGTGCAAGGACAGACTTTGAAACTTTCTTT. The encoded protein is CSARTDFETFF.